Described below is a single TCR beta chain sequence and its context. This sample is drawn from a study of radiotherapy plus CTLA-4 blockade in lung cancer. Overall study: Disease control was present in 30% to 40% of patients, and objective responses in about 19%.

TCRdb's table, derived via immunoSEQ multiplex PCR, lists solely in-frame clones and lacks some. The sample includes roughly 92,000 clones, 86% of them seen just once. The sample here was peripheral blood, taken from a patient treated with radiotherapy plus ipilimumab. This clonotype was sampled from a human donor with non-small cell lung cancer who had a partial response to radiotherapy plus ipilimumab.

CDR3: CASSPTRPRGNEQFF. The CDR3 nucleotides read TGTGCCAGCAGCCCAACACGTCCGCGGGGCAATGAGCAGTTCTTC. J is TRBJ2-1 and V is TRBV7-8; D perhaps matches TRBD2 (6 bases). Trimming cost V 5 bases and J 6 bases, with 17 bases left between them. This CDR3 has 15 amino acids. Germline loops: CDR1 SGHVS, CDR2 FQNEAQ.